This TCR beta chain originates from a study of cytomegalovirus exposure and HLA in healthy donors. Trimming took off 4 bases at V and 7 bases at J, with 19 bases between the two ends. The CDR3 contains 15 residues. Germline V lookup: CDR1 LGHNA, CDR2 YSLEER. With 60 Vbeta and 13 Jbeta primers, the PCR was carried out. TCRdb keeps only in-frame clones here, not all; method: immunoSEQ multiplex PCR. Its table records some 200,000 clones. The study, taken as a whole, reports: V- and J-gene trimming in TCR beta was tied to a missense DCLRE1C variant by an analysis performed later.

Comment on this clone: Its antigen is still unknown.

This TCR came from a man younger than 45 in good health and CMV-seronegative. The V call is TRBV4-3, the J call TRBJ1-2; the D gene is possibly TRBD1 (6 bases). Sequenced material: PBMCs. CDR3 DNA sequence: TGCGCCAGCAGCCCCCAGCTCGGGGGGCGAGGTGGCTACACCTTC. This sequence encodes CASSPQLGGRGGYTF.